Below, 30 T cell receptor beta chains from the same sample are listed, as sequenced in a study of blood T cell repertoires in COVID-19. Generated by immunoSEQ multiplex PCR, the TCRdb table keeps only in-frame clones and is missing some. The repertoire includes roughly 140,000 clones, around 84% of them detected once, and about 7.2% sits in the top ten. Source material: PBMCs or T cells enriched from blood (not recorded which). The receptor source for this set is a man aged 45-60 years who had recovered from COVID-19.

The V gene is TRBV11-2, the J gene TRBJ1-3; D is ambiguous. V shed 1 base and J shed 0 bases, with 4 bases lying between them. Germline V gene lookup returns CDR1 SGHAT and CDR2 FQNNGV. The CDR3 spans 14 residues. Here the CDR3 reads CASSLGSSGNTIYF. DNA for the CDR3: TGTGCCAGCAGCTTAGGTAGCTCTGGAAACACCATATATTTT.

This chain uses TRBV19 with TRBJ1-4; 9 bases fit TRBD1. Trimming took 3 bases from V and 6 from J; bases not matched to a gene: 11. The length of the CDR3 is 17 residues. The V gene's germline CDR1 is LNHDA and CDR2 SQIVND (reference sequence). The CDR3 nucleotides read TGTGCCAGTAGTATGGGCGCCACAGGGGGCGCTCATGAAAAACTGTTTTTT. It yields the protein CASSMGATGGAHEKLFF. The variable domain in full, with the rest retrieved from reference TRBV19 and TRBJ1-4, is DGGITQSPKYLFRKEGQNVTLSCEQNLNHDAMYWYRQDPGQGLRLIYYSQIVNDFQKGDIAEGYSVSREKKESFPLTVTSAQKNPTAFYLCASSMGATGGAHEKLFFGSGTQLSVL.

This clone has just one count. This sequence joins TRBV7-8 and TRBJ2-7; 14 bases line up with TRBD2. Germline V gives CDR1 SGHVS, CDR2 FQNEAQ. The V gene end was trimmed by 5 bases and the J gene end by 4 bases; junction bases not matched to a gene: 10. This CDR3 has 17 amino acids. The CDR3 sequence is CASSPGTSGGAIYEQYF. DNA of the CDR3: TGTGCCAGCAGCCCAGGGACTAGCGGGGGCGCTATTTACGAGCAGTACTTC.

As DNA, the CDR3 is TGTGCCAGCAGCCAAGTCGACAGGGTGCGTTCACCCCTCCACTTT. Translating gives CASSQVDRVRSPLHF. The V gene is TRBV3-1 (or the pseudogene TRBV3-2), the J gene TRBJ1-6, with 7 bases lining up with TRBD1. In germline, CDR1 is LGHDT, CDR2 YNNKEL (reference sequence). The CDR3 has 15 amino acids. Unmatched junction bases numbered 6, after V lost 1 base and J lost 9 bases.

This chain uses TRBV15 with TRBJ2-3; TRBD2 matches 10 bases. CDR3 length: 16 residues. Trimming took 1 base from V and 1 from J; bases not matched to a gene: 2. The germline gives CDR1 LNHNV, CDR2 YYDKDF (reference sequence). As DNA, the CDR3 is TGTGCCACCAGCAGAGTCCTAGCGGGGGGCACAGATACGCAGTATTTT. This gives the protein CATSRVLAGGTDTQYF.

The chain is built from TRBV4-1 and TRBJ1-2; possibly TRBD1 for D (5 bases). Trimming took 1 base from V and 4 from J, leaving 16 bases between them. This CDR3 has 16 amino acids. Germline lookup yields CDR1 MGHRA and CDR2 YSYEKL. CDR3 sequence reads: CASSQAGGRLPYGYTF. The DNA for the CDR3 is TGCGCCAGCAGCCAAGCGGGGGGTAGACTCCCCTATGGCTACACCTTC.

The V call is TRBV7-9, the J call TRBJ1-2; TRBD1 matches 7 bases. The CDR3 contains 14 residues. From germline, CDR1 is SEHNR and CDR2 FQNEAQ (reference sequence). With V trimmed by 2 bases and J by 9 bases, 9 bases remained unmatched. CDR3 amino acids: CASSLTGQVMRYTF. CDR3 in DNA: TGTGCCAGCAGCTTAACAGGACAGGTGATGCGCTACACCTTC.

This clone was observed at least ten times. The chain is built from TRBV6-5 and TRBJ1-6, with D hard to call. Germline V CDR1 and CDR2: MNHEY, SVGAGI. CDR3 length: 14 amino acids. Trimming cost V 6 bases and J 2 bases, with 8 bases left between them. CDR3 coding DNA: TGTGCCAGCAGCAGCGGCCCCTATAATTCACCCCTCCACTTT. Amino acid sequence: CASSSGPYNSPLHF.

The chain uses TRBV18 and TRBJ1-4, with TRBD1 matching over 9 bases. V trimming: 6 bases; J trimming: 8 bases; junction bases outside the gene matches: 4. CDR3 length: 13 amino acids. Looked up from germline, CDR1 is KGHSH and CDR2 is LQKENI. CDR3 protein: CASSQGQGEKLFF. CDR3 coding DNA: TGTGCCAGCTCGCAGGGACAGGGAGAAAAACTGTTTTTT.

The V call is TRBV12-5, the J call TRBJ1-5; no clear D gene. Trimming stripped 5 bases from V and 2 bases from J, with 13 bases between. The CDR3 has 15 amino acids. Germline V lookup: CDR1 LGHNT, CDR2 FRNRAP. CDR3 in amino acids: CASGPHEGGNQPQHF. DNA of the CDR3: TGTGCTAGTGGTCCCCATGAGGGTGGCAATCAGCCCCAGCATTTT.

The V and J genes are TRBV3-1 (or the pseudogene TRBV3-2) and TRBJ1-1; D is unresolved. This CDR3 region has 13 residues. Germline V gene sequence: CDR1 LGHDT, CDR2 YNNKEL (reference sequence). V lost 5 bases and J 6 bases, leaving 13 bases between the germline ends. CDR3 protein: CASSYPGYSEAFF. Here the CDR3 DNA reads TGTGCCAGCAGCTACCCAGGCTATTCTGAAGCTTTCTTT.

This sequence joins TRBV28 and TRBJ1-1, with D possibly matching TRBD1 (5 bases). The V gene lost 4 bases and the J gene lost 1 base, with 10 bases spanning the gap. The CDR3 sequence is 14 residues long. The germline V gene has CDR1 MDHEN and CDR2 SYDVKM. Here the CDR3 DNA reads TGTGCCAGCAGTTCCGGGACTCCGAACACTGAAGCTTTCTTT. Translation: CASSSGTPNTEAFF.

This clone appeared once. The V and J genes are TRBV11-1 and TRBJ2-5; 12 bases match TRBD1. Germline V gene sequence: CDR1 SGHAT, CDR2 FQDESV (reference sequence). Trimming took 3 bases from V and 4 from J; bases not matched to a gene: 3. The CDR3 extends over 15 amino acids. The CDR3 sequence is CASSLGQGARETQYF. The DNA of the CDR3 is TGTGCCAGCAGCTTGGGACAGGGGGCGAGAGAGACCCAGTACTTC.

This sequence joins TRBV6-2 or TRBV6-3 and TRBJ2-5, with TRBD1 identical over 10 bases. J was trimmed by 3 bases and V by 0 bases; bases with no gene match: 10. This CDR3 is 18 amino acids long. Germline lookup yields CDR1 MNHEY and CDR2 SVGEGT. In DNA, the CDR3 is TGTGCCAGCAGTTACTCGAGATTTACGGGACAGGGGAAAGAGACCCAGTACTTC. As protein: CASSYSRFTGQGKETQYF.

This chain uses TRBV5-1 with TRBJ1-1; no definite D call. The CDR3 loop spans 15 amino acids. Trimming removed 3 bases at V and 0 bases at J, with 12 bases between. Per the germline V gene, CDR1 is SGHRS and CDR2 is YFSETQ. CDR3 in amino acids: CASSSLGDLNTEAFF. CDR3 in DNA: TGCGCCAGCAGCTCCCTAGGAGACTTGAACACTGAAGCTTTCTTT.

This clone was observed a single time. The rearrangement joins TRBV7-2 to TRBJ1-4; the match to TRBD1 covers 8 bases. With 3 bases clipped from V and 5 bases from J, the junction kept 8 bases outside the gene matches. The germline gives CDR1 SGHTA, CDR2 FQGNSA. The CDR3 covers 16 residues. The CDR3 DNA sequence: TGTGCCAGCAGCTTTACGGGGACAGGAGTGAATGAAAAACTGTTTTTT. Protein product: CASSFTGTGVNEKLFF.

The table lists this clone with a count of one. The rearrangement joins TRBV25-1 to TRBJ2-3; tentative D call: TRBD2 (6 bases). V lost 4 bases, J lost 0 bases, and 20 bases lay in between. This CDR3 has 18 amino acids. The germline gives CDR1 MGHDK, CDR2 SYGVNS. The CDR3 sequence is CASSGGAELGTSTDTQYF. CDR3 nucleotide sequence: TGTGCCAGCAGTGGTGGGGCTGAACTAGGGACTAGCACAGATACGCAGTATTTT.

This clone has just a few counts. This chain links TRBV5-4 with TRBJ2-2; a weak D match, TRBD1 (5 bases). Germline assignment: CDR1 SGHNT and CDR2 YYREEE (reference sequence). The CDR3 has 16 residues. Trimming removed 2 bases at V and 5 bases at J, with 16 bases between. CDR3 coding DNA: TGTGCCAGCAGCTTAAGCCCCCAGGGTCAGACCGGGGAGCTGTTTTTT. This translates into CASSLSPQGQTGELFF.

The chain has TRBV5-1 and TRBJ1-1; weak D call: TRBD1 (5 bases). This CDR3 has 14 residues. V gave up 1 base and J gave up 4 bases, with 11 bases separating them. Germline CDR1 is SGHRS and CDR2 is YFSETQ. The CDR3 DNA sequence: TGCGCCAGCAGCTTGTACCGCGGGGGCACTGAAGCTTTCTTT. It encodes CASSLYRGGTEAFF.

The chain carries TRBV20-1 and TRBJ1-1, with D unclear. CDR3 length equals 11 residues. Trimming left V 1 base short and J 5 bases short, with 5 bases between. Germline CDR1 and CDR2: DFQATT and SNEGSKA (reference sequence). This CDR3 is CSARAGTEAFF. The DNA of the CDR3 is TGCAGTGCTAGAGCGGGGACTGAAGCTTTCTTT.

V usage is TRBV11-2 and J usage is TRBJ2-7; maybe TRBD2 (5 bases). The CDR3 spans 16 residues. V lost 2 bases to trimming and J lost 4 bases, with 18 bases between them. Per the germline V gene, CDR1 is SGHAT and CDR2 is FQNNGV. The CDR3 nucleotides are TGTGCCAGCAGCTTATCCACCGGAGGAGGCGCGTACGAGCAGTACTTC. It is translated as CASSLSTGGGAYEQYF.

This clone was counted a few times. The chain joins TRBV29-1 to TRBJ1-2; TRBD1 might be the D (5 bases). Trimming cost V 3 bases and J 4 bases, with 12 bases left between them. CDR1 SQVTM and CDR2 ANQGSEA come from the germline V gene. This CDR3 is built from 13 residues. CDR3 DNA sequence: TGCAGCGTTGATCCGGGACTGAGCTATGGCTACACCTTC. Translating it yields CSVDPGLSYGYTF.

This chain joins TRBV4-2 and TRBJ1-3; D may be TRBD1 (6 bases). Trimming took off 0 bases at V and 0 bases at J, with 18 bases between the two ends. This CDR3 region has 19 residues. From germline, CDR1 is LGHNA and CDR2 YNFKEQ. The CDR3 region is CASSQDPYYGGLSGNTIYF. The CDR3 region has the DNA TGTGCCAGCAGCCAAGACCCTTACTATGGGGGCCTCTCTGGAAACACCATATATTTT.

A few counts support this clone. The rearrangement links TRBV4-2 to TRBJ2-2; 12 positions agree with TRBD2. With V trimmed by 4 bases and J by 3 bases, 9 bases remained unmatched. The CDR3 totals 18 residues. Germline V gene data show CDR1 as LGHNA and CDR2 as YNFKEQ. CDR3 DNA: TGTGCCAGCAGCCCATCGAGTCTAGCGGGGGGGCACACCGGGGAGCTGTTTTTT. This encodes CASSPSSLAGGHTGELFF.

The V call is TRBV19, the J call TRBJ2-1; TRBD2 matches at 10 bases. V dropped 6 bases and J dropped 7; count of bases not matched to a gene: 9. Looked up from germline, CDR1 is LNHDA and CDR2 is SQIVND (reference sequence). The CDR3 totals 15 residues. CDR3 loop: CASRARTSGWNEQFF. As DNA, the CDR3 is TGTGCCAGTAGGGCCCGGACTAGCGGCTGGAATGAGCAGTTCTTC.

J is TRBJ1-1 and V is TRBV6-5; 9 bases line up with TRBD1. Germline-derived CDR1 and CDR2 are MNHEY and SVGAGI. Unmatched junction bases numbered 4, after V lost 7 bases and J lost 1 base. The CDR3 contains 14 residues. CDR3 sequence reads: CASTWTGENTEAFF. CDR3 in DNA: TGTGCCAGCACTTGGACAGGGGAGAACACTGAAGCTTTCTTT.

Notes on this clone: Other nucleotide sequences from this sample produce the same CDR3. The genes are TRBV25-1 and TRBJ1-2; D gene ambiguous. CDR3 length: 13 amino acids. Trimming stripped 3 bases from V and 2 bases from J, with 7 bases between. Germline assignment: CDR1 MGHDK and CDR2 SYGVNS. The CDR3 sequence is CASSEGGNYGYTF. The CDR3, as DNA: TGTGCCAGCAGTGAGGGCGGGAACTATGGCTACACCTTC.

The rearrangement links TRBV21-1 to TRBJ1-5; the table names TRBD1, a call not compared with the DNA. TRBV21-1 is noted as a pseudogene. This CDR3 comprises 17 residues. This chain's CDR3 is CASSKLPPGQGNQPQHF. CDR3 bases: TGTGCCAGCAGCAAACTCCCTCCGGGACAGGGCAATCAGCCCCAGCATTTT.

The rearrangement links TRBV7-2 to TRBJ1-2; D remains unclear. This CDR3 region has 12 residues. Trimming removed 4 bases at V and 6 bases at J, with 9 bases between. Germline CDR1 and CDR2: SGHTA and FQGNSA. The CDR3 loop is CASSYPGNGYTF. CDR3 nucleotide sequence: TGTGCCAGCAGCTACCCGGGGAATGGCTACACCTTC.

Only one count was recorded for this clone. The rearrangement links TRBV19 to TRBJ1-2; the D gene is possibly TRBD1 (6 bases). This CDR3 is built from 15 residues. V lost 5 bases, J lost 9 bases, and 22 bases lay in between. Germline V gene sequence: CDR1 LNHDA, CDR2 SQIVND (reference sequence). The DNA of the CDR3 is TGTGCCAGTAGTCGACAGGTTAGTTCGTCGAGTAGCTACACCTTC. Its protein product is CASSRQVSSSSSYTF.